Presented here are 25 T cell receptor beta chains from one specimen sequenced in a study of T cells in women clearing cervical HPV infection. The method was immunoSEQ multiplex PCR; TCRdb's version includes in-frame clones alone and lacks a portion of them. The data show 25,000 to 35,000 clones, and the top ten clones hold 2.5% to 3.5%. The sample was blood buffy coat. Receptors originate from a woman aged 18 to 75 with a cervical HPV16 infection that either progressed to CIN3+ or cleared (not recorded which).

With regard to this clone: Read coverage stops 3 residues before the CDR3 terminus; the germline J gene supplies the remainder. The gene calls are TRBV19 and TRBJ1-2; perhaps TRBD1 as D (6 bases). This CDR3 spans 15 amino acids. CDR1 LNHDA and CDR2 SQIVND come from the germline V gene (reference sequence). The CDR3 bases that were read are TGTGCCAGTAGCCAGCTAGCGGGGGGCTACAATGAC. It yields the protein CASSQLAGGYND. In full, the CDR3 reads CASSQLAGGYNDYTF.

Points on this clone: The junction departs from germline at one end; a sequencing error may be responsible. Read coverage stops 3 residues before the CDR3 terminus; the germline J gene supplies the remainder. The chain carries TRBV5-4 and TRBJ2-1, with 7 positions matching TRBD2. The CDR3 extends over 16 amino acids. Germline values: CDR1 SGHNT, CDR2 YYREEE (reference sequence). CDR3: CASSLSASGSNNEQFF. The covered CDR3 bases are TGTGCCAGCAGCTTGTCCGCTAGCGGCTCCAACAATGAG.

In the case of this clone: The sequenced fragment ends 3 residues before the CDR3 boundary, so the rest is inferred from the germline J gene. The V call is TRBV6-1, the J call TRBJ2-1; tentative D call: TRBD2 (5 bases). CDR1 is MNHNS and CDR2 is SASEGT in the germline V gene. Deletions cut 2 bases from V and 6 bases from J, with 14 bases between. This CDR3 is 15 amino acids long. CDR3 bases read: TGTGCCAGCAGTGAAACAACTAGTGGTGGCAATGAG. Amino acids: CASSETTSGGNE. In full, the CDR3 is CASSETTSGGNEQFF.

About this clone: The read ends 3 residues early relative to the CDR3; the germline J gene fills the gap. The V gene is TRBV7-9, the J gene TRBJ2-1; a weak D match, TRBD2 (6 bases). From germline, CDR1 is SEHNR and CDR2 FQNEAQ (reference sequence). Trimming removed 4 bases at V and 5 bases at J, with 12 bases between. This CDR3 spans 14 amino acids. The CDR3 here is CASSSGTSHNEQFF. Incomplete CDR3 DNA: TGTGCCAGCAGCTCCGGGACTTCCCACAATGAG. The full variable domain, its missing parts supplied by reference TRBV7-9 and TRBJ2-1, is DTGVSQNPRHKITKRGQNVTFRCDPISEHNRLYWYRQTLGQGPEFLTYFQNEAQLEKSRLLSDRFSAERPKGSFSTLEIQRTEQGDSAMYLCASSSGTSHNEQFFGPGTRLTVL.

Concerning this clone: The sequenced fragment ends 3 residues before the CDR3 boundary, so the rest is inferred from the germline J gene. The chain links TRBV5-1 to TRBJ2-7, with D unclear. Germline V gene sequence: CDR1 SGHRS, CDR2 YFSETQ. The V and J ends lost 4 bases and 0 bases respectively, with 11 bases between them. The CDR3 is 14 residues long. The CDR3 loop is CASSNSFSSYEQYF. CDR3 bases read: TGCGCCAGCAGCAACAGCTTTAGCTCCTACGAG.

The sequenced part of the CDR3 DNA is TGCAGTGCTAGCTACTCTGGAAACACC. It yields the protein CSASYSGNT. The full CDR3 reads CSASYSGNTIYF. The V call is TRBV20-1, the J call TRBJ1-3; D gene uncertain. The read stops 3 residues short of the end of the CDR3; the missing end is completed from the germline J gene. The V and J ends lost 3 bases and 0 bases respectively, with 3 bases between them. Germline lookup yields CDR1 DFQATT and CDR2 SNEGSKA (reference sequence). The CDR3 length is 12 residues.

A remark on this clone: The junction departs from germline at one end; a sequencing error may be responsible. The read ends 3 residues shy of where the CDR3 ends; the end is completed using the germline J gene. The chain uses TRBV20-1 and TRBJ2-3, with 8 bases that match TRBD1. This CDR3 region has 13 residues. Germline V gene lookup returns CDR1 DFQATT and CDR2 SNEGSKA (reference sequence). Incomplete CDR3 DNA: TGCAGTGCGCTAAGACAGGGGACAGAGACG. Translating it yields CSALRQGTET. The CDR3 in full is CSALRQGTETQYF.

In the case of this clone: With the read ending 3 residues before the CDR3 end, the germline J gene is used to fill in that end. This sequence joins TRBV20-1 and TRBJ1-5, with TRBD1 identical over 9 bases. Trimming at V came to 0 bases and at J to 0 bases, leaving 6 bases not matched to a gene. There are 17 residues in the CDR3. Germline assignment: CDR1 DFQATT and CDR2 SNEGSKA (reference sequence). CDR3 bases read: TGCAGTGCTAGAGAGGGACAGGGATCGTATAGCAATCAGCCC. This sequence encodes CSAREGQGSYSNQP. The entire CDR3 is CSAREGQGSYSNQPQHF.

The CDR3: CASSPGREWRAFF. CDR3 bases read: TGTGCCAGCAGCCCAGGGAGGGAGTGGCGG. The chain is built from TRBV11-2 and TRBJ1-1; possibly TRBD1 for D (5 bases). The read gets to within 3 residues of the CDR3 end, and the germline J gene fills in the rest. The CDR3 runs 13 residues. The germline V gene has CDR1 SGHAT and CDR2 FQNNGV.

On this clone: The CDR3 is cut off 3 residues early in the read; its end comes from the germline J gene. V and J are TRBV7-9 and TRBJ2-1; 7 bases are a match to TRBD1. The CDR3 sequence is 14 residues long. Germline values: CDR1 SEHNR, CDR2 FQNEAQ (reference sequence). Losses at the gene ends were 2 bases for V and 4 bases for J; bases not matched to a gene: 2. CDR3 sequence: CASSLMGQYNEQFF. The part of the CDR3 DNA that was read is TGTGCCAGCAGCTTAATGGGACAGTACAATGAG.

This CDR3 reads CSASGLGGYTF. The sequenced part of the CDR3 DNA is TGCAGTGCTAGTGGGCTTGGGGGC. The rearrangement joins TRBV20-1 to TRBJ1-2; D unresolved. The CDR3 goes on 3 residues after the read ends, and that part is filled in from the germline J gene. The germline V gene encodes CDR1 DFQATT and CDR2 SNEGSKA (reference sequence). The CDR3 extends over 11 amino acids.

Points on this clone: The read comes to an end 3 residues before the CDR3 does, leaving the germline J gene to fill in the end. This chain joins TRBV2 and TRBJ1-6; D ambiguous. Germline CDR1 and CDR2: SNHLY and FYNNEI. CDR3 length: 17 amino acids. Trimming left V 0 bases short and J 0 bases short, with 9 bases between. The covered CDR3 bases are TGTGCCAGCAGTGAAGCCAAGGCGGGCTCCTATAATTCACCC. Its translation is CASSEAKAGSYNSP. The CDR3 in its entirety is CASSEAKAGSYNSPLHF.

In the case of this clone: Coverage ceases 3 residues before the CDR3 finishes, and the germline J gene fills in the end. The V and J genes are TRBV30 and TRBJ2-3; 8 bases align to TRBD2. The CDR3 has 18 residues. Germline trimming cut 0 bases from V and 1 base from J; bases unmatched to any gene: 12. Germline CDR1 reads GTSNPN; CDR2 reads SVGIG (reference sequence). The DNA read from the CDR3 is TGTGCCTGGAGTGTTAAAGACTGGACTAGCTCGGGCACAGATACG. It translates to CAWSVKDWTSSGTDT. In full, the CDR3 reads CAWSVKDWTSSGTDTQYF. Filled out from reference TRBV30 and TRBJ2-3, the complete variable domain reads SQTIHQWPATLVQPVGSPLSLECTVEGTSNPNLYWYRQAAGRGLQLLFYSVGIGQISSEVPQNLSASRPQDRQFILSSKKLLLSDSGFYLCAWSVKDWTSSGTDTQYFGPGTRLTVL.

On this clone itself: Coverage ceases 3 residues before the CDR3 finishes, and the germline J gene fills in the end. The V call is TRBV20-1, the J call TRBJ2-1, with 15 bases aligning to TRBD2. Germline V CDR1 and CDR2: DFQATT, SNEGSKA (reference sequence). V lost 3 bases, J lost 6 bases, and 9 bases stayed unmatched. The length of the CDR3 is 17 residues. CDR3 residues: CSASLGLAGGPVNEQFF. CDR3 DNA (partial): TGCAGTGCTAGTCTCGGACTAGCGGGAGGGCCGGTCAATGAG.

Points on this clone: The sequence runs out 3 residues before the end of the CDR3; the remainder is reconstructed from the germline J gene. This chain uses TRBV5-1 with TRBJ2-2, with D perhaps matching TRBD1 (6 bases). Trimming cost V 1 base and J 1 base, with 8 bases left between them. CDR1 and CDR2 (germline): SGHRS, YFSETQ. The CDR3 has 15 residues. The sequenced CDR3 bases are TGCGCCAGCAGCTTGAAACAGGGGAACACCGGGGAG. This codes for CASSLKQGNTGE. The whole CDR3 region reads CASSLKQGNTGELFF. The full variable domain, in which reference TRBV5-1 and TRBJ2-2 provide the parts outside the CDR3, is KAGVTQTPRYLIKTRGQQVTLSCSPISGHRSVSWYQQTPGQGLQFLFEYFSETQRNKGNFPGRFSGRQFSNSRSEMNVSTLELGDSALYLCASSLKQGNTGELFFGEGSRLTVL.

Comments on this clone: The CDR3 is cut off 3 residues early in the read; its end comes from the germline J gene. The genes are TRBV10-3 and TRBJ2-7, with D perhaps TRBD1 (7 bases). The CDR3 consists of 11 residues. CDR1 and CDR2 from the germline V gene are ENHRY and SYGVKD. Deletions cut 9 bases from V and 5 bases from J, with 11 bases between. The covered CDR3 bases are TGTGCCATAGGCAGGGGGGACGAG. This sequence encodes CAIGRGDE. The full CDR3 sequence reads CAIGRGDEQYF.

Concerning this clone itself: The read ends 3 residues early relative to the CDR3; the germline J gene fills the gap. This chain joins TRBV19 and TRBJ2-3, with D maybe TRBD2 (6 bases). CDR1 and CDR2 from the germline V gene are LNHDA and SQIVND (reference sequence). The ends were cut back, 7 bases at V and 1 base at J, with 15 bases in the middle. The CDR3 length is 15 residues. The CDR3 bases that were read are TGTGCCAGTACTCCGGAGCGGAGGGGCACAGATACG. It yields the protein CASTPERRGTDT. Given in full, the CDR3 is CASTPERRGTDTQYF. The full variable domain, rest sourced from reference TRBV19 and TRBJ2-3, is DGGITQSPKYLFRKEGQNVTLSCEQNLNHDAMYWYRQDPGQGLRLIYYSQIVNDFQKGDIAEGYSVSREKKESFPLTVTSAQKNPTAFYLCASTPERRGTDTQYFGPGTRLTVL.

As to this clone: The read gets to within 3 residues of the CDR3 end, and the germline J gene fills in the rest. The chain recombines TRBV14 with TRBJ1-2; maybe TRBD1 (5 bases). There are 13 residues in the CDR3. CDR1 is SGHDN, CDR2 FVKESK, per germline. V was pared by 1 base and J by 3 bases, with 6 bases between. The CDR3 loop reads CASSQARDYGYTF. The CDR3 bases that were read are TGTGCCAGCAGCCAAGCCAGGGACTATGGC.

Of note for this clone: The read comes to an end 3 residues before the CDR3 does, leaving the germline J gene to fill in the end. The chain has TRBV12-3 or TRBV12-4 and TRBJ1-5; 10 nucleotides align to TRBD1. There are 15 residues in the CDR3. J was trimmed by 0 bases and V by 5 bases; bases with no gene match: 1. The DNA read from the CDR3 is TGTGCCAGCAGTGGACAGGGGGATAGCAATCAGCCC. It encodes CASSGQGDSNQP. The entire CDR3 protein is CASSGQGDSNQPQHF.

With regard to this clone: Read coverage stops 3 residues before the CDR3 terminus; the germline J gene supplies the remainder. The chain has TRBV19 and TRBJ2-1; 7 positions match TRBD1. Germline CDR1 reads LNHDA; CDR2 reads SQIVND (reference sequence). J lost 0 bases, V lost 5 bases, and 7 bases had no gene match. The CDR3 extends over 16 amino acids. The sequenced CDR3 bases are TGTGCCAGTAGTGTGAACAGGGGCATCTCCTACAATGAG. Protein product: CASSVNRGISYNE. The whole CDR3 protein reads CASSVNRGISYNEQFF.

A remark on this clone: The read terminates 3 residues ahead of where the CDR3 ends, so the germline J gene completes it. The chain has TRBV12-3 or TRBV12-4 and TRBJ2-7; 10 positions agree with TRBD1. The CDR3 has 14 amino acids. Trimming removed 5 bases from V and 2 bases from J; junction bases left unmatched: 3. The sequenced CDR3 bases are TGTGCCAGCAGTCCCGGGACAGGGGCCTACGAG. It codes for CASSPGTGAYE. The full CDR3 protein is CASSPGTGAYEQYF.

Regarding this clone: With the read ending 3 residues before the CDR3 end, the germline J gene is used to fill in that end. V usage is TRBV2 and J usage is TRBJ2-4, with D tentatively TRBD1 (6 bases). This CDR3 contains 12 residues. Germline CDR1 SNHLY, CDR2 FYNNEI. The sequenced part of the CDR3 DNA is TGTGCCAGCAGTGTCACAGGGCTAGGT. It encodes CASSVTGLG. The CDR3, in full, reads CASSVTGLGQYF.

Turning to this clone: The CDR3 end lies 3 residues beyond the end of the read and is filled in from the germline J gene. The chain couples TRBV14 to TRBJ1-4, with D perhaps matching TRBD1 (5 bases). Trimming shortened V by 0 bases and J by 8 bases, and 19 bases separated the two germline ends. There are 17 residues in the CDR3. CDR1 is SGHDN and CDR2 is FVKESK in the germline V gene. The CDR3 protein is CASSQDLARPGDEKLFF. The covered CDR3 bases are TGTGCCAGCAGCCAAGATCTTGCACGCCCGGGGGACGAAAAA.

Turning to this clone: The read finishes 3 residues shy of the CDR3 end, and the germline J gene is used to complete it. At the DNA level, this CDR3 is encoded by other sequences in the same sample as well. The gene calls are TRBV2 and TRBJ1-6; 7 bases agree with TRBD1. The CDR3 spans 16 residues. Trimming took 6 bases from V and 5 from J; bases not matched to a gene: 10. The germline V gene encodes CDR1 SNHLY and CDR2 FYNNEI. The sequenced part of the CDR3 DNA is TGTGCCAGCAGCCTGCTTGGGACAGCAAATAATTCACCC. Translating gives CASSLLGTANNSP. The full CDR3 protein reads CASSLLGTANNSPLHF.

The covered CDR3 bases are TGTGCCAGCAGTGGACTGGTGAATGAG. Its protein is CASSGLVNE. The full CDR3 sequence reads CASSGLVNEQFF. The genes are TRBV6-1 and TRBJ2-1; D is uncertain. The CDR3 end is not reached by the read, which stops 3 residues before it; the germline J gene fills it in. The V and J ends lost 4 bases and 7 bases respectively, with 8 bases between them. Germline CDR1 and CDR2: MNHNS and SASEGT. The CDR3 runs to 12 residues.